This TCR beta chain emerged from a study of cytomegalovirus exposure and HLA in healthy donors. Per the germline V gene, CDR1 is GTSNPN and CDR2 is SVGIG (reference sequence). This CDR3 contains 13 residues. Trimming cost V 1 base and J 5 bases, with 8 bases left between them. 60 Vbeta and 13 Jbeta primers were used in PCR. Profiled with immunoSEQ multiplex PCR; TCRdb holds only in-frame clones, not every one. In the table there are some 220,000 clones, around 89% of which are singletons. Samples came from healthy bone marrow donors. Notes on the study in general: TRBV6-2, TRBV6-3 and some other V segments were unresolvable in 87-base-pair reads. A list of 164 TCR beta chains associated with cytomegalovirus was given. Accurate HLA-A and HLA-B prediction from TCR beta sequences was reported for most subjects.

This clone was recorded once. No antigen is known for it. Material for sequencing was PBMCs. The chain has TRBV30 and TRBJ2-2, with D perhaps TRBD2 (6 bases). The TCR sequence derives from a woman in her late teens or twenties in good health and CMV-seronegative. The CDR3, as DNA: TGTGCCTGGAGTGCCGGGACTACCGGGGAGCTGTTTTTT. Translated: CAWSAGTTGELFF.